This TCR beta chain stems from a study of cytomegalovirus exposure and HLA in healthy donors. Vbeta (60) and Jbeta (13) primers were used in the PCR. Profiling relied on immunoSEQ multiplex PCR, and the TCRdb table lists in-frame clones only, not all of them. Of about 200,000 clones listed, approximately 80% are singletons. The V end lost 4 bases, the J end lost 5 bases, and 19 bases lay between the germline ends. The germline gives CDR1 SGHRS, CDR2 YFSETQ. CDR3 size: 15 residues. V is TRBV5-1 and J is TRBJ2-7, with a possible D match to TRBD2 (5 bases). The receptor was derived from a woman in her 30s in good health and CMV-seropositive. The sample taken for sequencing was PBMCs. CDR3 residues: CASSLAGLTKDEQYF. The CDR3 DNA follows: TGCGCCAGCAGCCTAGCTGGCCTGACGAAGGACGAGCAGTACTTC.